This T cell receptor beta chain was documented in a study of shared T cell receptors in the human thymus. Profiled with immunoSEQ multiplex PCR; TCRdb holds only in-frame clones, not every one. The table has some 700,000 clones, 80% to 90% seen once. With V trimmed by 5 bases and J by 2 bases, 11 bases remained unmatched. This CDR3 has 16 residues. The germline V gene has CDR1 SEHNR and CDR2 FQNEAQ (reference sequence). These data were likewise used in another study, on human thymus T cells. That source reports: Congenital heart defects were the reason for the corrective surgery that the donors, healthy Finnish infants, were having. Thymus tissue for the work was resected from patients undergoing corrective heart surgery. Seemingly biased V and J gene usage marked thymic and blood repertoires. Unrelated people showed highly overlapping thymic repertoires, related research reported.

This sequence originates from a girl under three years old with a congenital heart defect. This chain connects TRBV7-9 to TRBJ2-7; 8 bases fit TRBD2. Sequenced: thymocytes. This CDR3 is CASSNARGGQTYEQYF. In DNA, the CDR3 is TGTGCCAGCAGCAATGCCCGGGGGGGCCAGACCTACGAGCAGTACTTC.